The 29 T cell receptor beta chains below were found in one sample sequenced in a study of neurological immune-mediated disorders. MiXCR, run by TCRdb on the 5' RACE reads, gives a single entry per CDR3 protein. The sample yields approximately 20,000 distinct CDR3 sequences, about 2.8% seen once. The sample was PBMCs. These receptors were collected from a young woman with multiple sclerosis.

This clonotype was counted many times. The chain links TRBV20-1 to TRBJ2-1; D remains unclear. V lost 8 bases to trimming and J lost 0 bases, with 11 bases between them. The CDR3 consists of 13 residues. CDR1 DFQATT and CDR2 SNEGSKA come from the germline V gene (reference sequence). CDR3 sequence reads: CSSFASSYNEQFF. CDR3 DNA sequence: TGCAGTTCATTTGCGAGCTCCTACAATGAGCAGTTCTTC.

A word on this clonotype: Without the conserved terminal phenylalanine or tryptophan, this CDR3 likely stems from a read error. V is TRBV7-3 and J is TRBJ2-2; possibly TRBD1 or TRBD2 for D (7 bases each). Per germline, CDR1 SGHTA and CDR2 FQGTGA. The CDR3 totals 17 residues. The germline V and J ends were trimmed by 5 bases and 6 bases, with 22 bases remaining between them. The CDR3 here is CASSLRGAGGSPGELFI. The CDR3 DNA follows: TGTGCCAGCAGCCTCCGGGGGGCAGGGGGGAGCCCCGGGGAGCTGTTTATT.

Ten or more counts support this clonotype. The rearrangement links TRBV21-1 to TRBJ2-3; TRBD2, the D gene given by the table, was not confirmed from the DNA. TRBV21-1 is classified as a pseudogene. The CDR3 extends over 20 amino acids. CDR3 in amino acids: CASSNKNFPFSGRFTDTQYF. CDR3 coding DNA: TGTGCCAGCAGCAACAAAAACTTCCCCTTTAGCGGGAGATTTACAGATACGCAGTATTTT.

This clonotype came up many times. CDR3 in DNA: TGTGCCACCATCTCGGGCGGGAGCTCCTACGAGCAGTACGTC. Amino acid sequence: CATISGGSSYEQYV. The gene calls are TRBV10-3 and TRBJ2-7; TRBD2 agrees at 7 bases. Trimming cost V 10 bases and J 0 bases; bases outside gene matches: 9. The V gene's germline CDR1 is ENHRY and CDR2 SYGVKD. The CDR3 is 14 amino acids.

This clonotype showed up many times. The V call is TRBV6-6, the J call TRBJ1-2; tentatively, D is TRBD1 (6 bases). This CDR3 spans 14 amino acids. Trimming pared 6 bases from V and 8 bases from J, leaving 19 bases between. In germline, CDR1 is MNHNY, CDR2 SVGAGI (reference sequence). Written as DNA, the CDR3 is TGTGCCAGCAGGGGGGCAGGGAAGGCAGTCGGCTACACCTTC. This encodes CASRGAGKAVGYTF.

This clonotype was recorded many times. This rearrangement joins TRBV27 to TRBJ1-2, with TRBD1 matching over 7 bases. The CDR3 has 13 residues. Trimming took 5 bases from V and 5 from J; bases not matched to a gene: 5. Germline V gene lookup returns CDR1 MNHEY and CDR2 SMNVEV (reference sequence). CDR3 loop: CASSPRDSYGYTF. In DNA, the CDR3 is TGTGCCAGCAGTCCCAGGGACAGTTATGGCTACACCTTC.

In this sample, this clonotype turned up many times. The V gene is TRBV20-1, the J gene TRBJ2-3; 9 nucleotides align to TRBD1. The trim removed 6 bases at V and 2 bases at J, leaving 6 bases unmatched. The CDR3 is made up of 14 amino acids. The germline gives CDR1 DFQATT, CDR2 SNEGSKA (reference sequence). As DNA, the CDR3 is TGCAGTGCCCATGGACAGGGGCTCACAGATACGCAGTATTTT. This codes for CSAHGQGLTDTQYF.

In its sample, this clonotype was seen a few times. The junction does not match germline at one end; this may be a read error. The chain carries TRBV20-1 and TRBJ1-5; D remains ambiguous. This CDR3 spans 13 amino acids. Germline V gene data show CDR1 as DFQATT and CDR2 as SNEGSKA (reference sequence). CDR3 in DNA: TGCAGTGCTAGAGAACTCACGAGTCAGCCCCAGAATTTT. It specifies CSARELTSQPQNF.

This clonotype was detected a few times. A read error may account for a junction end that differs from germline. The genes are TRBV7-7 and TRBJ2-1, with TRBD2 matching over 9 bases. Germline loops: CDR1 SSHAT, CDR2 FNYEAQ (reference sequence). The CDR3 covers 15 residues. CDR3 in DNA: TGTGCTAGCAGCTTAGGCGGGGGGGCCGAGAATGAGCAGTTCTTC. Its translation: CASSLGGGAENEQFF.

This clonotype was found a few times. This chain links TRBV2 with TRBJ2-2; the D is unclear. Germline values: CDR1 SNHLY, CDR2 FYNNEI. The V end lost 5 bases, the J end lost 7 bases, and 14 bases lay between the germline ends. CDR3 length equals 14 residues. The CDR3 nucleotides read TGTGCCAGCAGTCTTACAGTGCTAGGCGGGGAGCTGTTTTTT. As protein: CASSLTVLGGELFF. Based on the CDR3 plus reference TRBV2 and TRBJ2-2, the full variable domain is EPEVTQTPSHQVTQMGQEVILRCVPISNHLYFYWYRQILGQKVEFLVSFYNNEISEKSEIFDDQFSVERPDGSNFTLKIRSTKLEDSAMYFCASSLTVLGGELFFGEGSRLTVL.

In its sample, this clonotype was seen many times. The chain joins TRBV5-5 to TRBJ2-2; D is ambiguous. V was shortened by 0 bases and J by 4 bases, with 4 bases between the two germline ends. From germline, CDR1 is SGHKS and CDR2 YYEKEE (reference sequence). The CDR3 extends over 13 amino acids. Here the CDR3 DNA reads TGTGCCAGCAGCTTGGTGGGCACCGGGGAGCTGTTTTTT. It specifies CASSLVGTGELFF.

This clonotype has a count of ten or more. V and J are TRBV20-1 and TRBJ2-7, with D tentatively TRBD1 (5 bases). V gave up 2 bases and J gave up 0 bases, with 8 bases separating them. The germline gives CDR1 DFQATT, CDR2 SNEGSKA (reference sequence). The length of the CDR3 is 13 residues. This CDR3 reads CSARLTDSYEQYF. CDR3 DNA sequence: TGCAGTGCTAGACTGACAGACTCCTACGAGCAGTACTTC.

This clonotype has ten or more counts. The rearrangement joins TRBV6-2 or TRBV6-3 to TRBJ2-3; 8 bases match TRBD2. Germline values: CDR1 MNHEY, CDR2 SVGEGT. There are 14 residues in the CDR3. V lost 2 bases, J lost 6 bases, and 4 bases stayed unmatched. CDR3 in DNA: TGTGCCAGCAGTTACCGGGGACTAGTGGATACGCAGTATTTT. Translating gives CASSYRGLVDTQYF.

This clonotype was counted ten times or more. The chain recombines TRBV5-1 with TRBJ1-1, with 7 bases matching TRBD1. The V segment lost 0 bases and the J segment 11 bases; nucleotides outside the gene matches: 13. Germline CDR1 SGHRS, CDR2 YFSETQ. This CDR3 is built from 15 residues. CDR3 sequence (DNA): TGCGCCAGCAGCTTGGGGACAGGATCGCTACCGAAGGCTTTCTTT. Its protein product is CASSLGTGSLPKAFF. Together with reference TRBV5-1 and TRBJ1-1, the CDR3 gives the full variable domain: KAGVTQTPRYLIKTRGQQVTLSCSPISGHRSVSWYQQTPGQGLQFLFEYFSETQRNKGNFPGRFSGRQFSNSRSEMNVSTLELGDSALYLCASSLGTGSLPKAFFGQGTRLTVV.

In this sample, this clonotype turned up many times. This chain connects TRBV20-1 to TRBJ2-1; D not certain. Germline V gene lookup returns CDR1 DFQATT and CDR2 SNEGSKA (reference sequence). The CDR3 extends over 12 amino acids. The ends were cut back, 2 bases at V and 2 bases at J, with 4 bases in the middle. CDR3 DNA sequence: TGCAGTGCTAGATGGACCTACAATGAGCAGTTCTTC. Its protein product is CSARWTYNEQFF.

This clonotype is classed as medium-sized. The genes are TRBV12-3 or TRBV12-4 and TRBJ1-1; D is unresolved. Deletions cut 0 bases from V and 0 bases from J, with 5 bases between. The CDR3 is 14 residues long. DNA of the CDR3: TGTGCCAGCAGTTTAGCGGAGGTGAACACTGAAGCTTTCTTT. It translates to CASSLAEVNTEAFF.

J is TRBJ2-3 and V is TRBV12-3 or TRBV12-4, with 7 positions matching TRBD2. This CDR3 is built from 15 residues. The J segment lost 3 bases and the V segment lost 4 bases, leaving 7 bases of the junction unmatched. The CDR3 DNA reads TGTGCCAGCAGTTCCCCTAGCGGCGGAACAGATACGCAGTATTTT. Its protein product is CASSSPSGGTDTQYF.

This clonotype was seen repeatedly, ten times or more. V gene TRBV5-1 combines with J gene TRBJ2-6; maybe TRBD1 (5 bases). V was pared by 1 base and J by 0 bases, with 11 bases between. The V gene's germline CDR1 is SGHRS and CDR2 YFSETQ. The CDR3 is made up of 17 amino acids. The CDR3: CASSLSQGLSGANVLTF. Written as DNA, the CDR3 is TGCGCCAGCAGCTTGAGTCAGGGCCTCTCTGGGGCCAACGTCCTGACTTTC. The full variable domain, completed using reference TRBV5-1 and TRBJ2-6, is KAGVTQTPRYLIKTRGQQVTLSCSPISGHRSVSWYQQTPGQGLQFLFEYFSETQRNKGNFPGRFSGRQFSNSRSEMNVSTLELGDSALYLCASSLSQGLSGANVLTFGAGSRLTVL.

This clonotype was found many times. This chain uses TRBV19 with TRBJ1-5; no clear D. Germline CDR1 and CDR2: LNHDA and SQIVND (reference sequence). Trimming took 4 bases from V and 2 from J, leaving 6 bases between them. The CDR3 sequence is 13 residues long. The DNA for the CDR3 is TGTGCCAGTAGTAGCCACGGCAATCAGCCCCAGCATTTT. As protein: CASSSHGNQPQHF.

The genes are TRBV10-1 and TRBJ2-3; 12 bases match TRBD2. This CDR3 region has 18 residues. With V trimmed by 4 bases and J by 0 bases, 8 bases remained unmatched. The germline V gene has CDR1 WNHNN and CDR2 SYGVQD (reference sequence). CDR3 amino acids: CASSGPRTSGISTDTQYF. DNA of the CDR3: TGCGCCAGCAGTGGGCCCCGGACTAGCGGGATTAGCACAGATACGCAGTATTTT.

This clonotype was observed many times. V gene TRBV20-1 combines with J gene TRBJ1-1; the D gene is possibly TRBD1 (5 bases). The CDR3 is made up of 12 amino acids. The V end lost 4 bases, the J end lost 4 bases, and 10 bases lay between the germline ends. In germline, CDR1 is DFQATT, CDR2 SNEGSKA (reference sequence). The CDR3 reads CSAIRGVTEAFF. CDR3 coding DNA: TGCAGTGCTATCAGAGGGGTCACTGAAGCTTTCTTT.

This clonotype was seen repeatedly, ten times or more. The chain combines TRBV7-2 with TRBJ2-3; 8 bases line up with TRBD2. Germline V CDR1 and CDR2: SGHTA, FQGNSA. The CDR3 loop spans 16 amino acids. V dropped 5 bases and J dropped 5; count of bases not matched to a gene: 12. The CDR3 DNA follows: TGTGCCAGCAGCCAAGCGCGAGCGGGGGCGCGAGATACGCAGTATTTT. Translating it yields CASSQARAGARDTQYF. The full variable domain, in which reference TRBV7-2 and TRBJ2-3 provide the parts outside the CDR3, is GAGVSQSPSNKVTEKGKDVELRCDPISGHTALYWYRQSLGQGLEFLIYFQGNSAPDKSGLPSDRFSAERTGGSVSTLTIQRTQQEDSAVYLCASSQARAGARDTQYFGPGTRLTVL.

This clonotype was observed many times. This chain connects TRBV20-1 to TRBJ1-1; D gene uncertain. This CDR3 is 14 amino acids long. In germline, CDR1 is DFQATT, CDR2 SNEGSKA (reference sequence). The V end lost 4 bases, the J end lost 2 bases, and 14 bases lay between the germline ends. CDR3 loop: CSAIGSSTNTEAFF. The CDR3, as DNA: TGCAGTGCTATTGGCTCTTCTACTAACACTGAAGCTTTCTTT.

This clonotype has ten or more counts. The CDR3 reads CASSHPNQPQHF. For the CDR3, the DNA is TGTGCCAGCAGCCACCCTAATCAGCCCCAGCATTTT. The chain uses TRBV7-6 and TRBJ1-5; D is uncertain. The germline V and J ends were trimmed by 5 bases and 4 bases, with 6 bases remaining between them. This CDR3 region has 12 residues. The germline V gene encodes CDR1 SGHVS and CDR2 FNYEAQ.

This clonotype was seen ten or more times. The chain employs TRBV11-2 and TRBJ1-1; D remains unclear. The CDR3 extends over 18 amino acids. Trimming took off 1 base at V and 1 base at J, with 19 bases between the two ends. Germline V gives CDR1 SGHAT, CDR2 FQNNGV. CDR3 sequence (DNA): TGTGCCAGCAGCTTAGTTTTCAATTTAGGGCGGGAGAACACTGAAGCTTTCTTT. It encodes CASSLVFNLGRENTEAFF.

Relative to its sample, this clonotype is medium-sized. The gene calls are TRBV3-1 and TRBJ2-1, with a possible D match to TRBD2 (5 bases). V was clipped by 8 bases and J by 0 bases, with 11 bases between them. Germline lookup yields CDR1 LGHDT and CDR2 YNNKEL (reference sequence). CDR3 length: 14 residues. This CDR3 is CASGQGSSYNEQFF. The CDR3, as DNA: TGTGCCAGCGGGCAAGGGAGCTCCTACAATGAGCAGTTCTTC.

This clonotype was counted at least ten times. The chain carries TRBV9 and TRBJ1-1; 7 nucleotides agree with TRBD1. The CDR3 totals 14 residues. CDR1 is SGDLS and CDR2 is YYNGEE in the germline V gene. V gave up 5 bases and J gave up 1 base; unmatched junction bases: 5. The CDR3 here is CASSETGQNTEAFF. The DNA of the CDR3 is TGTGCCAGCAGTGAGACAGGGCAGAACACTGAAGCTTTCTTT.

This clonotype was counted ten times or more. This chain connects TRBV25-1 to TRBJ2-1; D may be TRBD1 or TRBD2 (5 bases each). Deletions cut 4 bases from V and 5 bases from J, with 15 bases between. CDR3 size: 15 residues. Germline values: CDR1 MGHDK, CDR2 SYGVNS. The CDR3 sequence is CASSGRDQLDNEQFF. Here the CDR3 DNA reads TGTGCCAGCAGTGGCAGGGACCAACTCGACAATGAGCAGTTCTTC.

This clonotype was observed at least ten times. This chain's CDR3 is CSARDPGDTGELFF. The CDR3 nucleotides are TGCAGTGCTAGAGATCCAGGGGACACCGGGGAGCTGTTTTTT. The chain has TRBV20-1 and TRBJ2-2; TRBD1 is a possible D gene (6 bases). V lost 0 bases and J lost 3, with 8 bases in between. The CDR3 is made up of 14 amino acids. Germline V lookup: CDR1 DFQATT, CDR2 SNEGSKA (reference sequence).